The source of this T cell receptor beta chain is a study of cytomegalovirus exposure and HLA in healthy donors. Study observations and caveats: Most of the TCR beta V segments (in an earlier analysis) were productive either about 87% or about 30% of the time. What was likely a sequencing artifact was a cluster of highly shared sequence variants. According to reports, the classifier identified cytomegalovirus status with high specificity and sensitivity.

V shed 2 bases and J shed 7 bases, with 6 bases lying between them. CDR1 PRHDT and CDR2 FYEKMQ come from the germline V gene (reference sequence). CDR3 length: 12 residues. 60 Vbeta and 13 Jbeta primers were used in PCR. Assay: immunoSEQ multiplex PCR; the TCRdb copy retains only in-frame clones and omits some. Of around 110,000 clones listed, roughly 80% are singletons. This clone is a singleton in its sample. The antigen is unknown. This receptor was taken from a man aged 60 to 69 in good health and CMV-seronegative. The J gene is TRBJ2-1, the V gene TRBV13, with a possible D match to TRBD2 (6 bases). The material sequenced was PBMCs. The CDR3 DNA reads as TGTGCCAGCAGCTTACTAGCGAATGAGCAGTTCTTC. It specifies CASSLLANEQFF.